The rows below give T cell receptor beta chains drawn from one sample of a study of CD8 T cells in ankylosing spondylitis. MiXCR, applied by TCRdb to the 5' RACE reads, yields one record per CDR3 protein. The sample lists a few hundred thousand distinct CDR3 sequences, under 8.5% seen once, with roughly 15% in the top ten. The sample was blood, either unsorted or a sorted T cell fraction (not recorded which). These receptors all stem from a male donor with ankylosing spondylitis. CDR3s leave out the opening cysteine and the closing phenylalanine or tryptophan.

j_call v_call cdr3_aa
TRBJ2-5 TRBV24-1 ATSAAGQGKTQY
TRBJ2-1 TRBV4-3 ASSQESGRPNRPF
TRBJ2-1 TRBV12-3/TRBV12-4 ASSLRGRATRNEQF
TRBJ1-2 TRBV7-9 ASSLLGSFYGYT
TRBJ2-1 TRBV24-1 ATADRDNEQF
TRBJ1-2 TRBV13 ASSLGGSGNYGYT
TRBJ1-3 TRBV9 ASSVFYSSGNTIY
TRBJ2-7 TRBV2 ASSQDREGPYEQY
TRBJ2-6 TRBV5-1 ASSSQNSGANVLT
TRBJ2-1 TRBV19 ASNRGRSGNEQF
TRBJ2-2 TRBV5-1 ASSLRPGNTGELF
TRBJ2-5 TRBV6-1 ASSERGEY
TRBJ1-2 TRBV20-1 SAPSADTEGYGYT
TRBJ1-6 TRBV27 ASTKGNSPLH
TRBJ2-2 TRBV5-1 ASSRLLTGAHTGELF
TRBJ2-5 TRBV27 ASSWGQGIRETQY